The 8 T cell receptor beta chains given below trace back to one sample, sequenced in a study of T cell repertoires in cytomegalovirus infection. TCRdb reprocessed the reads with MiXCR, giving one entry per CDR3 protein. The profile shows 150,000 to 200,000 distinct CDR3 sequences, 28% of them singletons. The sample taken for sequencing was PBMCs. The source is a human donor in good health (CMV status not recorded). Some clones in this sample may be carry-over from other donors' samples.

This clonotype was picked up a small number of times. V is TRBV19 and J is TRBJ1-2, with no clear D. The CDR3 covers 12 residues. The ends were cut back, 7 bases at V and 8 bases at J, with 14 bases in the middle. CDR1 is LNHDA, CDR2 SQIVND, per germline (reference sequence). The CDR3 DNA follows: TGTGCCAGTACCTCCGGACGGAGCGGCTACACCTTC. This gives the protein CASTSGRSGYTF.

The chain is built from TRBV30 and TRBJ1-6, with D hard to call. Germline V gene data show CDR1 as GTSNPN and CDR2 as SVGIG (reference sequence). The CDR3 is 14 amino acids. Between the trimmed V and J ends, which lost 1 base and 0 bases, there was a span of 4 bases. This CDR3 is CAWSESSYNSPLHF. The CDR3 DNA follows: TGTGCCTGGAGTGAGAGCTCCTATAATTCACCCCTCCACTTT.

This clonotype was counted ten times or more. The chain recombines TRBV7-2 with TRBJ2-3; D is possibly TRBD1 or TRBD2 (5 bases each). Per germline, CDR1 SGHTA and CDR2 FQGNSA. Between the trimmed V and J ends, which lost 5 bases and 3 bases, there was a span of 15 bases. The CDR3 has 15 residues. CDR3 nucleotide sequence: TGTGCCAGCAGCCTGTGGGACGAGTTGACAGATACGCAGTATTTT. This codes for CASSLWDELTDTQYF.

This clonotype was recorded a few times. This chain connects TRBV6-2 or TRBV6-3 to TRBJ1-1; 8 positions agree with TRBD1. Unmatched junction bases numbered 3, after V lost 4 bases and J lost 5 bases. Germline loops: CDR1 MNHEY, CDR2 SVGEGT. The CDR3 runs 13 residues. The CDR3 bases are TGTGCCAGCAGTTCCCGGACAGGGACTGAAGCTTTCTTT. Residues: CASSSRTGTEAFF.

This chain joins TRBV5-5 and TRBJ2-2; TRBD1 or TRBD2 may be the D gene (5 bases each). Trimming left V 5 bases short and J 6 bases short, with 17 bases between. Germline V lookup: CDR1 SGHKS, CDR2 YYEKEE (reference sequence). The CDR3 runs 15 residues. CDR3 amino acids: CASSRWGLAAGELFF. The CDR3 bases are TGTGCCAGCAGTCGTTGGGGCCTAGCCGCCGGGGAGCTGTTTTTT.

This clonotype was counted only a few times. V gene TRBV6-6 combines with J gene TRBJ2-5, with D possibly called TRBD1 or TRBD2 (5 bases each). Germline V lookup: CDR1 MNHNY, CDR2 SVGAGI (reference sequence). The CDR3 loop spans 14 amino acids. V was trimmed by 7 bases and J by 1 base, leaving 13 bases between them. CDR3: CASTTRGAQETQYF. DNA of the CDR3: TGTGCCAGCACCACCCGAGGGGCCCAAGAGACCCAGTACTTC.

This clonotype was seen at least ten times. The gene calls are TRBV7-2 and TRBJ1-1; the D gene is possibly TRBD1 (5 bases). The CDR3 covers 14 residues. CDR1 is SGHTA and CDR2 is FQGNSA in the germline V gene. Deletions cut 1 base from V and 7 bases from J, with 13 bases between. Here the CDR3 DNA reads TGTGCCAGCAGCTTAGGGGGGTTTGAAGTTGAAGCTTTCTTT. Its protein is CASSLGGFEVEAFF.

This clonotype was seen only a few times. V gene TRBV19 combines with J gene TRBJ1-5; the D is unclear. The V end lost 4 bases, the J end lost 2 bases, and 6 bases lay between the germline ends. Looked up from germline, CDR1 is LNHDA and CDR2 is SQIVND (reference sequence). The CDR3 loop spans 13 amino acids. CDR3 sequence: CASSTLGNQPQHF. CDR3 DNA: TGTGCCAGTAGTACCCTTGGCAATCAGCCCCAGCATTTT.